These 25 T cell receptor beta chains were all obtained from the same sample, sequenced in a study of OX40 agonist ivuxolimab in advanced cancers. Profiling relied on immunoSEQ multiplex PCR, and the TCRdb table lists in-frame clones only, not all of them. This sample has 75,000 to 90,000 clones; roughly 93% occur once, and the top ten carry 2.5% to 3%. The sample in question was CD4+ or CD8+ T cells sorted from blood, obtained in a trial of the OX40 agonist ivuxolimab. These receptors originate from an adult with an advanced solid tumor such as melanoma, head and neck, liver or kidney cancer.

The chain combines TRBV30 with TRBJ1-4; D remains ambiguous. Deletions cut 5 bases from V and 5 bases from J, with 12 bases between. Germline-derived CDR1 and CDR2 are GTSNPN and SVGIG (reference sequence). The CDR3 totals 13 residues. The CDR3 loop reads CAWPLRENEKLFF. CDR3 coding DNA: TGTGCCTGGCCCCTGCGGGAGAATGAAAAACTGTTTTTT.

The chain couples TRBV30 to TRBJ1-2; D is uncertain. The CDR3 is 13 residues long. Germline values: CDR1 GTSNPN, CDR2 SVGIG (reference sequence). The V end was cut by 0 bases, the J end by 8 bases, with 13 bases between. DNA of the CDR3: TGTGCCTGGAGTGTACAAACAGAAAGGGGCTACACCTTC. Translating gives CAWSVQTERGYTF. The full variable domain, in which reference TRBV30 and TRBJ1-2 provide the parts outside the CDR3, is SQTIHQWPATLVQPVGSPLSLECTVEGTSNPNLYWYRQAAGRGLQLLFYSVGIGQISSEVPQNLSASRPQDRQFILSSKKLLLSDSGFYLCAWSVQTERGYTFGSGTRLTVV.

The chain joins TRBV7-9 to TRBJ1-2, with 8 bases matching TRBD1. This CDR3 spans 14 amino acids. Germline values: CDR1 SEHNR, CDR2 FQNEAQ (reference sequence). J was trimmed by 2 bases and V by 1 base; bases with no gene match: 0. The CDR3 is CASSLGQGNYGYTF. The CDR3 DNA sequence: TGTGCCAGCAGCTTAGGACAGGGGAACTATGGCTACACCTTC.

The chain combines TRBV6-1 with TRBJ1-4; TRBD1 matches at 7 bases. With V trimmed by 5 bases and J by 7 bases, 4 bases remained unmatched. This CDR3 region has 13 residues. Germline lookup yields CDR1 MNHNS and CDR2 SASEGT. CDR3 in amino acids: CASSWRDSEKLFF. The CDR3 DNA follows: TGTGCCAGCAGTTGGCGGGACAGTGAAAAACTGTTTTTT.

Written as DNA, the CDR3 is TGTGCCAGCAATGAGGGGGTCAGGAGCAATCAGCCCCAGCATTTT. Translated: CASNEGVRSNQPQHF. The chain links TRBV28 to TRBJ1-5; maybe TRBD1 (6 bases). Per the germline V gene, CDR1 is MDHEN and CDR2 is SYDVKM. The CDR3 sequence is 15 residues long. Between the trimmed V and J ends, which lost 7 bases and 1 base, there was a span of 14 bases.

This clone has a handful of counts. The genes are TRBV15 and TRBJ1-1; no definite D call. The CDR3 consists of 12 residues. The germline V gene encodes CDR1 LNHNV and CDR2 YYDKDF (reference sequence). Deletions cut 3 bases from V and 7 bases from J, with 9 bases between. As DNA, the CDR3 is TGTGCCACCAGCAGGACAAACGTTGAAGCTTTCTTT. It codes for CATSRTNVEAFF.

The chain employs TRBV28 and TRBJ1-2; no reliable D call. V lost 7 bases, J lost 1 base, and 7 bases lay in between. The CDR3 covers 12 residues. Germline V gives CDR1 MDHEN, CDR2 SYDVKM. The CDR3 spells CASKAVNYGYTF. The CDR3 DNA reads as TGTGCCAGCAAGGCCGTTAACTATGGCTACACCTTC.

V gene TRBV6-5 combines with J gene TRBJ1-4, with D perhaps TRBD1 (5 bases). The length of the CDR3 is 16 residues. The V end was cut by 2 bases, the J end by 0 bases, with 10 bases between. CDR1 is MNHEY, CDR2 SVGAGI, per germline. CDR3 sequence (DNA): TGTGCCAGCAGTTACGTTGGGGCCGCAACTAATGAAAAACTGTTTTTT. Amino acids: CASSYVGAATNEKLFF.

J is TRBJ1-2 and V is TRBV6-5; unclear D gene. This CDR3 has 13 residues. V lost 5 bases, J lost 4 bases, and 11 bases lay in between. Germline V gene sequence: CDR1 MNHEY, CDR2 SVGAGI. The CDR3 DNA reads as TGTGCCAGCAGTACCCCATGGCTCTATGGCTACACCTTC. Its translation is CASSTPWLYGYTF.

The chain recombines TRBV11-2 with TRBJ2-1, with a weak D call TRBD2 (5 bases). V dropped 3 bases and J dropped 4 bases, with 13 bases sitting between them. The germline gives CDR1 SGHAT, CDR2 FQNNGV. This CDR3 region has 15 residues. The CDR3 DNA follows: TGTGCCAGCAGCTTCCGGCCAGGCGGGTACAATGAGCAGTTCTTC. Its translation is CASSFRPGGYNEQFF. Combining the CDR3 with reference TRBV11-2 and TRBJ2-1 gives the whole variable domain EAGVAQSPRYKIIEKRQSVAFWCNPISGHATLYWYQQILGQGPKLLIQFQNNGVVDDSQLPKDRFSAERLKGVDSTLKIQPAKLEDSAVYLCASSFRPGGYNEQFFGPGTRLTVL.

This chain uses TRBV6-6 with TRBJ2-5; 12 bases line up with TRBD2. CDR1 and CDR2 from the germline V gene are MNHNY and SVGAGI (reference sequence). The CDR3 is 15 residues long. V gave up 6 bases and J gave up 2 bases; unmatched junction bases: 4. The CDR3 loop is CASSDLAGGQETQYF. For the CDR3, the DNA is TGTGCCAGCAGCGACCTAGCGGGGGGGCAAGAGACCCAGTACTTC.

V and J are TRBV27 and TRBJ1-6; 10 positions agree with TRBD1. The CDR3 length is 17 residues. Germline V gene data show CDR1 as MNHEY and CDR2 as SMNVEV (reference sequence). After removal of 5 bases from V and 0 bases from J, the junction contained 4 bases not matched to a gene. The CDR3 sequence is CASSPGQGGSYNSPLHF. The DNA of the CDR3 is TGTGCCAGCAGTCCAGGACAGGGGGGCTCCTATAATTCACCCCTCCACTTT.

The chain joins TRBV7-9 to TRBJ1-4; TRBD1 matches at 12 bases. Germline lookup yields CDR1 SEHNR and CDR2 FQNEAQ (reference sequence). The CDR3 is made up of 15 amino acids. V was pared by 5 bases and J by 8 bases, with 6 bases of the junction left unmatched. The DNA for the CDR3 is TGTGCCAGCAGCCCGTGGGACAGGGGGCAAGAAAAACTGTTTTTT. Translation gives CASSPWDRGQEKLFF.

This clone was recorded only once. This sequence joins TRBV15 and TRBJ1-5, with TRBD1 identical over 8 bases. The germline CDR1 and CDR2 sequences are LNHNV and YYDKDF (reference sequence). This CDR3 is 15 amino acids long. The trim removed 3 bases at V and 3 bases at J, leaving 4 bases unmatched. As DNA, the CDR3 is TGTGCCACCAGCAGGACAGGGGTTTACAATCAGCCCCAGCATTTT. This sequence encodes CATSRTGVYNQPQHF.

The chain joins TRBV5-1 to TRBJ1-5; the D is unclear. The length of the CDR3 is 17 residues. Trimming took off 0 bases at V and 0 bases at J, with 13 bases between the two ends. The germline V gene has CDR1 SGHRS and CDR2 YFSETQ. CDR3 in amino acids: CASSLVSPSNSNQPQHF. Here the CDR3 DNA reads TGCGCCAGCAGCTTGGTATCTCCAAGCAATAGCAATCAGCCCCAGCATTTT.

The rearrangement links TRBV5-1 to TRBJ1-1; 10 bases align to TRBD1. The junction had 9 bases not matched to a gene; V was cut back by 4 bases and J by 0 bases. This CDR3 comprises 17 residues. CDR1 is SGHRS and CDR2 is YFSETQ in the germline V gene. The CDR3: CASSPGTGASLNTEAFF. CDR3 bases: TGCGCCAGCAGCCCAGGGACAGGGGCCTCCTTGAACACTGAAGCTTTCTTT.

This clone came up once. The chain is built from TRBV5-6 and TRBJ1-1; unclear D gene. The CDR3 consists of 11 residues. Germline lookup yields CDR1 SGHDT and CDR2 YYEEEE. V gave up 4 bases and J gave up 7 bases, with 8 bases separating them. The CDR3 loop is CASSRAREAFF. In nucleotides, the CDR3 is TGTGCCAGCAGCCGAGCCCGTGAAGCTTTCTTT.

The rearrangement uses TRBV30 and TRBJ2-5, with D maybe TRBD1 (5 bases). Germline V gene sequence: CDR1 GTSNPN, CDR2 SVGIG (reference sequence). CDR3 length: 12 amino acids. Trimming cost V 3 bases and J 3 bases, with 8 bases left between them. The CDR3 coding sequence is TGTGCCTGGAGGAAGGGGAAAGAGACCCAGTACTTC. Protein product: CAWRKGKETQYF.

The CDR3 DNA follows: TGCGCCAGCAGCTCCCGGACTAGCGGGGCTTCCTACGAGCAGTACTTC. Protein: CASSSRTSGASYEQYF. The V gene is TRBV4-1, the J gene TRBJ2-7, with 12 bases matching TRBD2. J was trimmed by 1 base and V by 5 bases; bases with no gene match: 6. This CDR3 spans 16 amino acids. CDR1 MGHRA and CDR2 YSYEKL come from the germline V gene.

This clone has only one observation. J is TRBJ2-1 and V is TRBV2; 8 bases agree with TRBD2. Germline CDR1 and CDR2: SNHLY and FYNNEI. This CDR3 has 15 amino acids. With V trimmed by 5 bases and J by 2 bases, 5 bases remained unmatched. DNA of the CDR3: TGTGCCAGCAGTTCCGGGGGGGGTACCTACAATGAGCAGTTCTTC. As protein: CASSSGGGTYNEQFF.

The V call is TRBV10-3, the J call TRBJ2-3; D perhaps matches TRBD2 (6 bases). With 2 bases removed from V and 14 bases from J, the gap between germline ends came to 14 bases. CDR3 length equals 12 residues. Looked up from germline, CDR1 is ENHRY and CDR2 is SYGVKD. CDR3 in amino acids: CAISEVLAAMYF. In DNA, the CDR3 is TGTGCCATCAGTGAGGTACTAGCCGCGATGTATTTT.

The genes are TRBV7-9 and TRBJ2-6; a possible D gene is TRBD1 (7 bases). CDR3 length equals 19 residues. V dropped 1 base and J dropped 2 bases, with 18 bases sitting between them. Germline V gene lookup returns CDR1 SEHNR and CDR2 FQNEAQ (reference sequence). As DNA, the CDR3 is TGTGCCAGCAGCTTAGAGGCGGGGCAGGGGGGAACTGGGGCCAACGTCCTGACTTTC. This translates into CASSLEAGQGGTGANVLTF.

The chain carries TRBV6-5 and TRBJ1-2, with D hard to call. This CDR3 has 14 residues. Germline V gives CDR1 MNHEY, CDR2 SVGAGI. V shed 8 bases and J shed 4 bases, with 17 bases lying between them. For the CDR3, the DNA is TGTGCCAGCTCCTTCTCCGGGAGTGCCTATGGCTACACCTTC. This codes for CASSFSGSAYGYTF.

The rearrangement uses TRBV5-6 and TRBJ1-2, with D perhaps TRBD1 (5 bases). The CDR3 spans 15 residues. V was clipped by 0 bases and J by 8 bases, with 17 bases between them. From germline, CDR1 is SGHDT and CDR2 YYEEEE. CDR3 in DNA: TGTGCCAGCAGCTTGGGAGGGCCAGGGTGGTTCGGCTACACCTTC. Residues: CASSLGGPGWFGYTF.

This clone was recorded only once. This rearrangement joins TRBV19 to TRBJ2-3; weak D call: TRBD1 (7 bases). The CDR3 totals 16 residues. Per the germline V gene, CDR1 is LNHDA and CDR2 is SQIVND (reference sequence). Trimming cost V 3 bases and J 1 base, with 14 bases left between them. For the CDR3, the DNA is TGTGCCAGTAGTATTGTCAGGGGGGCCGGCACAGATACGCAGTATTTT. It is translated as CASSIVRGAGTDTQYF.